These T cell receptor beta chains were read from a single sample in a study of T cell repertoires in cytomegalovirus infection. One entry per CDR3 protein results from TCRdb running MiXCR on the reads. The sample includes more than 200,000 distinct CDR3 sequences, approximately 9% of them seen just once. Sequencing was done on a sample of PBMCs. The origin of the receptors is a human donor in good health (CMV status not recorded). Some clones in this sample may be carry-over from other donors' samples. Both conserved end residues are part of each CDR3. The D gene is left open where the match is weak. Rows give clone size only sometimes, using once, few, many, or a class for an expanded clone.

d_gene: -
v_gene: TRBV7-6
j_gene: TRBJ1-1
abundance: many
CDR3aa: CASSFTGTIAFF
CDR3nt: TGTGCCAGCAGCTTCACCGGGACCATCGCTTTCTTT

d_gene: -
v_gene: TRBV6-2/TRBV6-3
j_gene: TRBJ1-5
abundance: many
CDR3aa: CASSYSTGEGGQNQPQHF
CDR3nt: TGTGCCAGCAGTTACTCAACCGGGGAGGGTGGCCAGAATCAGCCCCAGCATTTT

d_gene: TRBD1
v_gene: TRBV28
j_gene: TRBJ1-1
abundance: many
CDR3aa: CASSSLRGRMNTEAFF
CDR3nt: TGTGCCAGCAGTTCCCTGAGGGGGCGAATGAACACTGAAGCTTTCTTT

d_gene: -
v_gene: TRBV6-2/TRBV6-3
j_gene: TRBJ2-5
abundance: many
CDR3aa: CASSSLPGQQETQYF
CDR3nt: TGTGCCAGCAGTTCCCTCCCGGGCCAGCAAGAGACCCAGTACTTC

d_gene: -
v_gene: TRBV18
j_gene: TRBJ2-7
abundance: -
CDR3aa: CASSPRGQSLEQYF
CDR3nt: TGTGCCAGCTCACCACGAGGACAGTCCCTGGAGCAGTACTTC

d_gene: -
v_gene: TRBV7-6
j_gene: TRBJ1-5
abundance: many
CDR3aa: CASSPSPNQPQHF
CDR3nt: TGTGCTAGCAGCCCCAGCCCCAATCAGCCCCAGCATTTT

d_gene: TRBD1
v_gene: TRBV7-2
j_gene: TRBJ1-5
abundance: many
CDR3aa: CASSLVGGTGDSNQPQHF
CDR3nt: TGTGCCAGCAGCTTAGTGGGAGGGACAGGGGATAGCAATCAGCCCCAGCATTTT

d_gene: -
v_gene: TRBV20-1
j_gene: TRBJ2-3
abundance: few
CDR3aa: CSANPRVGNTQYF
CDR3nt: TGCAGTGCTAATCCTAGAGTTGGAAATACGCAGTATTTT

d_gene: TRBD2
v_gene: TRBV7-2
j_gene: TRBJ2-5
abundance: many
CDR3aa: CASSLGDPGLADTQETQYF
CDR3nt: TGTGCCAGCAGCTTAGGTGACCCGGGACTAGCGGATACACAAGAGACCCAGTACTTC

d_gene: -
v_gene: TRBV19
j_gene: TRBJ2-7
abundance: many
CDR3aa: CASSMRAAVRRGEQYF
CDR3nt: TGTGCCAGTAGTATGAGGGCAGCGGTACGACGGGGAGAGCAGTACTTC

d_gene: -
v_gene: TRBV7-2
j_gene: TRBJ2-5
abundance: many
CDR3aa: CASSLGGPGETQYF
CDR3nt: TGTGCCAGCAGCCTCGGGGGGCCCGGAGAGACCCAGTACTTC

d_gene: TRBD1
v_gene: TRBV7-2
j_gene: TRBJ2-1
abundance: many
CDR3aa: CASSFTGTGERNEQFF
CDR3nt: TGTGCCAGCAGCTTTACCGGGACAGGGGAGAGGAATGAGCAGTTCTTC

d_gene: -
v_gene: TRBV7-9
j_gene: TRBJ2-2
abundance: few
CDR3aa: CASTVSGELFF
CDR3nt: TGTGCCAGCACGGTGAGCGGGGAGCTGTTTTTT

d_gene: -
v_gene: TRBV20-1
j_gene: TRBJ2-5
abundance: -
CDR3aa: CSATLDWGAQYF
CDR3nt: TGCAGTGCCACGCTGGACTGGGGGGCCCAGTACTTC

d_gene: TRBD2
v_gene: TRBV4-2
j_gene: TRBJ2-2
abundance: many
CDR3aa: CASSQDPSGAGELFF
CDR3nt: TGTGCCAGCAGCCAAGATCCTAGCGGGGCCGGGGAGCTGTTTTTT

d_gene: -
v_gene: TRBV12-5
j_gene: TRBJ1-5
abundance: -
CDR3aa: CASGKGRIQPQHF
CDR3nt: TGTGCTAGTGGGAAGGGGCGTATTCAGCCCCAGCATTTT

d_gene: -
v_gene: TRBV7-9
j_gene: TRBJ2-1
abundance: many
CDR3aa: CASSADQRSEQFF
CDR3nt: TGTGCCAGCAGCGCGGACCAAAGAAGTGAGCAGTTCTTC

d_gene: -
v_gene: TRBV7-9
j_gene: TRBJ1-6
abundance: few
CDR3aa: CASSLEADNSPLHF
CDR3nt: TGTGCCAGCAGCTTAGAGGCCGATAATTCACCCCTCCACTTT